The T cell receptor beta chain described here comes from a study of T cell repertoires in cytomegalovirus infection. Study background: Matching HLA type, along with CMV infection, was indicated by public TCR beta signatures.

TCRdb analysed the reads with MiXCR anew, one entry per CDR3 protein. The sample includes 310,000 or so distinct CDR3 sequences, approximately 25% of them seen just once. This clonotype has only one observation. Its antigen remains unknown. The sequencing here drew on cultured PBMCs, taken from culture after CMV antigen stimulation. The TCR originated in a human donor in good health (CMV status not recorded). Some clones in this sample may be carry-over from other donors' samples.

The CDR3 nucleotides read TGTGCCAGCAGTTACCAGAGCTCCTATAATTCACCCCTCCACTTT. Translation: CASSYQSSYNSPLHF. The V call is TRBV6-6, the J call TRBJ1-6; no clear D. This CDR3 contains 15 residues. Trimming took 2 bases from V and 0 from J, leaving 5 bases between them. The germline gives CDR1 MNHNY, CDR2 SVGAGI (reference sequence).